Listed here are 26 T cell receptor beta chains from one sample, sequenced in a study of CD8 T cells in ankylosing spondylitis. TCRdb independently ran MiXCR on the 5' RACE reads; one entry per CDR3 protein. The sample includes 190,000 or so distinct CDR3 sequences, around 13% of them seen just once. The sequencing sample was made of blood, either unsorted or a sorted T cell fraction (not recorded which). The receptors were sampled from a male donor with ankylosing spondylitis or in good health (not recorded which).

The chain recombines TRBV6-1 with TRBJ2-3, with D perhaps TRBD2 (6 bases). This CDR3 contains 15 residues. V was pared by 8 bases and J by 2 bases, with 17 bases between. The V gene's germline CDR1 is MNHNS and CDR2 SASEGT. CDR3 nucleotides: TGTGCCAGCCCGATCCGGCCGGGGGACACAGATACGCAGTATTTT. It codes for CASPIRPGDTDTQYF.

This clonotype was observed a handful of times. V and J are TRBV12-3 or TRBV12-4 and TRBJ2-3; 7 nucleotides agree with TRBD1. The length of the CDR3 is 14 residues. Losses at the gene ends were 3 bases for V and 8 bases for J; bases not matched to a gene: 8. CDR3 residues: CASSFEGAWGTQYF. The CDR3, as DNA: TGTGCCAGCAGTTTCGAGGGGGCTTGGGGTACGCAGTATTTT.

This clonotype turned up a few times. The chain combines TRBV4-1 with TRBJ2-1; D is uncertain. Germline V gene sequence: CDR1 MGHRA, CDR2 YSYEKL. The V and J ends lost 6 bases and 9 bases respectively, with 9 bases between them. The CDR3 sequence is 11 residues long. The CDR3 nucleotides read TGCGCCAGCAGTTTAAGCACTGAGCAGTTCTTC. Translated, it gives CASSLSTEQFF.

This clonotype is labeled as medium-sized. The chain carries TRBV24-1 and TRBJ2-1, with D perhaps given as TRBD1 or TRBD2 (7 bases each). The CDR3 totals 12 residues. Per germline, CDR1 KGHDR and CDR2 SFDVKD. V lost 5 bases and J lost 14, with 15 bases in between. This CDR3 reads CATSGSGGDKFF. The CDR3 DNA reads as TGTGCCACCAGTGGTTCAGGGGGGGATAAGTTCTTC.

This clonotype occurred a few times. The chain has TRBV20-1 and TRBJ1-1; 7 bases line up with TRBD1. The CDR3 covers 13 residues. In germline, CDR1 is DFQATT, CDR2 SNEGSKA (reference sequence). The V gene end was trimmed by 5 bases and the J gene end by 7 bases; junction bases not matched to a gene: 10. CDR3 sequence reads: CSARTGTDLEAFF. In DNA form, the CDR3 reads TGCAGTGCTCGGACCGGGACAGACCTTGAAGCTTTCTTT.

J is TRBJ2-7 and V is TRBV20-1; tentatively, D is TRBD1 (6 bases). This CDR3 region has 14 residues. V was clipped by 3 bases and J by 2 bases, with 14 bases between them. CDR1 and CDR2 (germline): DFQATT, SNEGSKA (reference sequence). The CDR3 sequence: CSARGHQKPYEQYF. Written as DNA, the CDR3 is TGCAGTGCTAGGGGACACCAAAAGCCCTACGAGCAGTACTTC.

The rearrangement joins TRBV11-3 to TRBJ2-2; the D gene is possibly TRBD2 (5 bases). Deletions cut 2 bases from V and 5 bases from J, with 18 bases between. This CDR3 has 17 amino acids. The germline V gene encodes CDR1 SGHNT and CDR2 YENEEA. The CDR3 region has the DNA TGTGCCAGCAGCTTATTAGAGAGACTAATGGGGACCGGGGAGCTGTTTTTT. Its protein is CASSLLERLMGTGELFF.

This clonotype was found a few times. CDR3 DNA: TGTGCCAGCACCGTAGACAGGGGGCGGGAGTTTTTT. Protein product: CASTVDRGREFF. This chain joins TRBV12-3 or TRBV12-4 and TRBJ1-4, with 10 bases fitting TRBD1. V shed 7 bases and J 16 bases; nucleotides not matched to a gene: 9. This CDR3 has 12 amino acids.

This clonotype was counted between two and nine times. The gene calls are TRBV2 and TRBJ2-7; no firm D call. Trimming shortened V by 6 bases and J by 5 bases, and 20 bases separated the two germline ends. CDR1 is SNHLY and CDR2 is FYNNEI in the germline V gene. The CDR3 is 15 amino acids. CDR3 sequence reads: CASRRRLNAADEQYF. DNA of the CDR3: TGTGCCAGCAGACGACGCTTAAATGCGGCCGACGAGCAGTACTTC.

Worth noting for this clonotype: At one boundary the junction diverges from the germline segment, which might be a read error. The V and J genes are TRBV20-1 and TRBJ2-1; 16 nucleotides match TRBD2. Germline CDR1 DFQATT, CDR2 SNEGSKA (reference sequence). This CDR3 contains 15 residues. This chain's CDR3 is CCARGLAGGLNEQFF. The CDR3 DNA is TGCTGTGCTAGGGGACTAGCGGGGGGGCTGAATGAGCAGTTCTTC.

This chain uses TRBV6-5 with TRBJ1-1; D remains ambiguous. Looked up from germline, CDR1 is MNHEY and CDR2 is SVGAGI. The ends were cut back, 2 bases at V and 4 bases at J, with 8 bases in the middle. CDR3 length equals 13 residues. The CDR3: CASSYGRGTEAFF. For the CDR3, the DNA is TGTGCCAGCAGTTACGGAAGAGGCACTGAAGCTTTCTTT.

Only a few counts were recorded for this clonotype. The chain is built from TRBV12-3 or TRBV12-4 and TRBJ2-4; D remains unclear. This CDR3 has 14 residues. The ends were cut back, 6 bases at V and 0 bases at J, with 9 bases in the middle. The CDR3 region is CASRPSLAKNIQYF. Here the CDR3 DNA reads TGTGCCAGCAGGCCTAGTTTAGCCAAAAACATTCAGTACTTC.

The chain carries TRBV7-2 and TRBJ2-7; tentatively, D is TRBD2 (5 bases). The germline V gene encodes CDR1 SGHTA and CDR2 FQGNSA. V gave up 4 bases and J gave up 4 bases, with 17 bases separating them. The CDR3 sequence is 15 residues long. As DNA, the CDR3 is TGTGCCAGCAGCTCCCGGCGGGCTAGTAGTTACGAGCAGTACTTC. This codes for CASSSRRASSYEQYF. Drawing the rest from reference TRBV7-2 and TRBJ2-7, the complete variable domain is GAGVSQSPSNKVTEKGKDVELRCDPISGHTALYWYRQSLGQGLEFLIYFQGNSAPDKSGLPSDRFSAERTGGSVSTLTIQRTQQEDSAVYLCASSSRRASSYEQYFGPGTRLTVT.

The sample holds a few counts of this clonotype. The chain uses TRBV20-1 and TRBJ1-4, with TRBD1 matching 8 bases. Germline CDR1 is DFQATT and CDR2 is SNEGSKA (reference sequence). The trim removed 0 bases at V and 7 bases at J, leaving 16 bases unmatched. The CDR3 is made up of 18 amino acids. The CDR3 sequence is CSAREGRGPVLASEKLFF. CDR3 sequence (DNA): TGCAGTGCTAGAGAGGGCAGGGGGCCCGTCTTGGCCAGTGAAAAACTGTTTTTT.

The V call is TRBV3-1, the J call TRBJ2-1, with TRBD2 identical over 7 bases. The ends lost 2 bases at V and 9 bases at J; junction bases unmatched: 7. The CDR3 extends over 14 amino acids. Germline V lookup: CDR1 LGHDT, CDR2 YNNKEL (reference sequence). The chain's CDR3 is CASSQWSGEGEQFF. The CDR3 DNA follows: TGTGCCAGCAGCCAATGGTCCGGGGAGGGTGAGCAGTTCTTC.

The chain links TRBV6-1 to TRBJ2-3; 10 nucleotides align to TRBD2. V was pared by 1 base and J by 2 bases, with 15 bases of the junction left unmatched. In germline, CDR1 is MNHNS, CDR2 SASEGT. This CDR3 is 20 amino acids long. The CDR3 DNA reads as TGTGCCAGCAGTGAAGATTGGGAAACTAGCGGGGATATAATCACAGATACGCAGTATTTT. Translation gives CASSEDWETSGDIITDTQYF.

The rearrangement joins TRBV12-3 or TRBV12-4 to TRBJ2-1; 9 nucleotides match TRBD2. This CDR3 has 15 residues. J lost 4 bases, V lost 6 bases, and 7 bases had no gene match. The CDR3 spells CASSPREGFYNEQFF. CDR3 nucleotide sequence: TGTGCCAGCAGCCCGCGGGAGGGCTTTTACAATGAGCAGTTCTTC.

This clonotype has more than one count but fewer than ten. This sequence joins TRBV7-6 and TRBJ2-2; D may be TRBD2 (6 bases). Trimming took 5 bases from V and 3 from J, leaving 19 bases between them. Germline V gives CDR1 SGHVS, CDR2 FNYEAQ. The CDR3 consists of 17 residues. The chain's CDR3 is CASSEGRSWEDTGELFF. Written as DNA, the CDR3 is TGTGCCAGCAGCGAGGGACGTAGCTGGGAGGACACCGGGGAGCTGTTTTTT. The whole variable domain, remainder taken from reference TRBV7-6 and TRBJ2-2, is GAGVSQSPRYKVTKRGQDVALRCDPISGHVSLYWYRQALGQGPEFLTYFNYEAQQDKSGLPNDRFSAERPEGSISTLTIQRTEQRDSAMYRCASSEGRSWEDTGELFFGEGSRLTVL.

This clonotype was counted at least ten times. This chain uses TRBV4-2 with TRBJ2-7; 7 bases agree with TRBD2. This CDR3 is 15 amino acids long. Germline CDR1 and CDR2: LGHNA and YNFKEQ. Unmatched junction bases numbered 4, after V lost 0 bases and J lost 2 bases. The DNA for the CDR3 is TGTGCCAGCAGCCAAGATTGGGGGGGGGCCTACGAGCAGTACTTC. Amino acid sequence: CASSQDWGGAYEQYF.

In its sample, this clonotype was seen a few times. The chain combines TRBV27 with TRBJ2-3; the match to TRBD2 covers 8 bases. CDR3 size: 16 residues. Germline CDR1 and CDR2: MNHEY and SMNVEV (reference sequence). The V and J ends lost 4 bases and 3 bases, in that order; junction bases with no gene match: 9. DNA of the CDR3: TGTGCCAGCAGTTGGAACCGGGGGGGCGAGACAGATACGCAGTATTTT. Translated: CASSWNRGGETDTQYF.

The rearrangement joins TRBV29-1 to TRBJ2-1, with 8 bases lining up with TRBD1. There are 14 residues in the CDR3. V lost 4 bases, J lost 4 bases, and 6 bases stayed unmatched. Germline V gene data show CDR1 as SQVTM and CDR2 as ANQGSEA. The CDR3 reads CSVGGQVSYNEQFF. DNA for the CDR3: TGCAGCGTTGGGGGACAGGTCTCGTACAATGAGCAGTTCTTC.

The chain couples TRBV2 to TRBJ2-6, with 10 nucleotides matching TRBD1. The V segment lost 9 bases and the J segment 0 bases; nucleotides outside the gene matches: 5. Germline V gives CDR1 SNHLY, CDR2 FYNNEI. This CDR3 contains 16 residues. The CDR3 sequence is CARRDRGPSGANVLTF. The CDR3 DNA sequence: TGTGCCAGACGGGACAGGGGCCCCTCTGGGGCCAACGTCCTGACTTTC.

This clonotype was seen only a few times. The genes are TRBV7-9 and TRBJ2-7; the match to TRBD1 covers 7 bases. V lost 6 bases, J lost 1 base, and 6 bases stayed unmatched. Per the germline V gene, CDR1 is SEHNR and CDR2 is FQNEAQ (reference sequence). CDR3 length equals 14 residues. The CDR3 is CASRPMDRSYEQYF. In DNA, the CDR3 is TGTGCCAGCAGACCGATGGACAGGTCCTACGAGCAGTACTTC.

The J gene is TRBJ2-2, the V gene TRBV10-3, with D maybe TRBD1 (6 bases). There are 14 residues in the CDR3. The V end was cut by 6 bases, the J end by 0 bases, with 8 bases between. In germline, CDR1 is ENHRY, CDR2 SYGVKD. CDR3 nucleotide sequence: TGTGCCATCAGCTGGACAGCGAACACCGGGGAGCTGTTTTTT. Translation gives CAISWTANTGELFF.

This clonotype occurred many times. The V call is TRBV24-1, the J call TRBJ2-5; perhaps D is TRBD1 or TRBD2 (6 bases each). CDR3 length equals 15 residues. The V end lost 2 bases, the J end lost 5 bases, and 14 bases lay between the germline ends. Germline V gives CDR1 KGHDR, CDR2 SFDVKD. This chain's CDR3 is CATSDSGGASETQYF. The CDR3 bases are TGTGCCACCAGTGATTCCGGGGGCGCCTCGGAGACCCAGTACTTC.

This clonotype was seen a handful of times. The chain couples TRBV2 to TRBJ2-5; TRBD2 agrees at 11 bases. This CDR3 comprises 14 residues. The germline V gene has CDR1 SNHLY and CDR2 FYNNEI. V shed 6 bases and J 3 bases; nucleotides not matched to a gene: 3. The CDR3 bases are TGTGCCAGCAGGGCACTAGCGGGAGAAGAGACCCAGTACTTC. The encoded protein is CASRALAGEETQYF.